This is a list of T cell receptor beta chains from one sample in a study of blood T cells in healthy people across ages. TCRdb processed the 5' RACE reads anew with MiXCR; each CDR3 protein has one entry. The sample shows roughly 1,800,000 distinct CDR3 sequences, roughly 49% of them seen only once. The sample comprised blood. The source of these receptors is a woman aged 40 to 50 in good health. The CDR3 runs from the conserved cysteine through the conserved F or W. Each record gives: J gene, clone size, D gene, V gene, CDR3 protein, CDR3 DNA. D genes are given only for firm matches. Clone size is not always given. Where it is, it says once, few, many or a class for expanded clones.

>TRBJ2-1|few|TRBD2|TRBV9
CASGGGTANEQFF
TGTGCCAGCGGCGGGGGTACGGCCAATGAGCAGTTCTTC
>TRBJ2-2|few|NA|TRBV29-1
CSVGARPNTGELFF
TGCAGCGTTGGGGCCCGGCCGAACACCGGGGAGCTGTTTTTT
>TRBJ2-6|few|NA|TRBV5-1
CASTEQVSSGANVLTF
TGCGCCAGCACTGAACAGGTGTCCTCTGGGGCCAACGTCCTGACTTTC
>TRBJ2-1|few|TRBD1|TRBV11-1
CASSPGLTGRAYNEQFF
TGTGCCAGCAGCCCAGGACTGACAGGGAGAGCCTACAATGAGCAGTTCTTC
>TRBJ2-7|few|NA|TRBV4-2
CASSQAPQGSDEQYF
TGTGCCAGCAGCCAAGCCCCACAGGGCAGCGACGAGCAGTACTTC
>TRBJ2-5|once|TRBD1|TRBV5-1
CASRIRTGGETQYF
TGCGCCAGCAGAATAAGGACAGGGGGCGAGACCCAGTACTTC
>TRBJ2-5|many|TRBD2|TRBV20-1
CSARALAGQETQYF
TGCAGTGCTAGAGCGTTAGCGGGACAAGAGACCCAGTACTTC
>TRBJ2-1|NA|NA|TRBV5-5
CASSFREEGAYNEQFF
TGTGCCAGCAGCTTCCGCGAAGAAGGGGCCTACAATGAGCAGTTCTTC
>TRBJ2-7|NA|TRBD1|TRBV7-9
CASSSSHSGTGFYEQYF
TGTGCCAGCAGCTCATCTCATAGTGGGACAGGGTTCTACGAGCAGTACTTC
>TRBJ2-1|once|NA|TRBV7-3
CASSSSGTVRPNEQFF
TGTGCCAGCAGCTCGTCCGGGACCGTCCGTCCCAATGAGCAGTTCTTC
>TRBJ2-7|NA|TRBD2|TRBV6-6
CASSYSRLAGGYEQYF
TGTGCCAGCAGTTACTCTAGGCTAGCGGGGGGTTACGAGCAGTACTTC
>TRBJ2-1|NA|NA|TRBV7-3
CASSVGGDGGEQFF
TGTGCCAGCAGCGTAGGGGGGGACGGGGGTGAGCAGTTCTTC
>TRBJ1-4|NA|NA|TRBV18
CASSPEPEKLFF
TGTGCCAGCTCACCAGAACCGGAAAAACTGTTTTTT
>TRBJ2-7|NA|TRBD1|TRBV2
CASRYRDSRAEQYF
TGTGCCAGCAGGTACCGGGACAGTCGGGCCGAGCAGTACTTC
>TRBJ2-7|many|NA|TRBV29-1
CSVRTDSYEQYF
TGCAGCGTTAGGACCGATAGCTACGAGCAGTACTTC
>TRBJ2-6|NA|TRBD1|TRBV4-3
CASSQERGQGAISGANVLTF
TGCGCCAGCAGCCAAGAGAGGGGGCAGGGGGCGATCTCTGGGGCCAACGTCCTGACTTTC
>TRBJ1-1|NA|NA|TRBV20-1
CSARRQGRAEAFF
TGCAGTGCTAGACGGCAGGGGAGGGCTGAAGCTTTCTTT
>TRBJ2-7|many|NA|TRBV7-2
CASRLDSYEQYF
TGTGCCAGCAGACTAGACAGCTACGAGCAGTACTTC
>TRBJ1-5|few|TRBD1|TRBV20-1
CSAVDRGNQPQHF
TGCAGTGCTGTTGACAGGGGCAATCAGCCCCAGCATTTT
>TRBJ2-5|NA|NA|TRBV3-1
CASSQDPSTGTQYF
TGTGCCAGCAGCCAAGATCCTAGCACGGGGACCCAGTACTTC
>TRBJ1-1|few|NA|TRBV3-1
CASRWGVGTEAFF
TGTGCCAGCAGGTGGGGAGTCGGCACTGAAGCTTTCTTT
>TRBJ2-4|few|NA|TRBV29-1
CSVGPMGAKNIQYF
TGCAGCGTGGGGCCCATGGGGGCCAAAAACATTCAGTACTTC